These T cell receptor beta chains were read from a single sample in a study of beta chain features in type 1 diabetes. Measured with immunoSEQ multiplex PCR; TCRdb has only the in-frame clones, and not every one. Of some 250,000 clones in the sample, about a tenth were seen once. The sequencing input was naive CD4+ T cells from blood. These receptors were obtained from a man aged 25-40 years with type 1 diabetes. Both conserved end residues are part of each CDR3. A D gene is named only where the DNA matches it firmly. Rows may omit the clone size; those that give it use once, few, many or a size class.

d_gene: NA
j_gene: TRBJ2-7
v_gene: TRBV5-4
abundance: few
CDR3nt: TGTGCCAGCAGCTTGGGACAGAACCTCATCGAGCAGTACTTC
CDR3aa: CASSLGQNLIEQYF

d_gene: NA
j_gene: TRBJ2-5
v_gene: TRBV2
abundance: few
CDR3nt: TGTGCCAGCAGTGCCAGGGTTGAGACCCAGTACTTC
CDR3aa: CASSARVETQYF

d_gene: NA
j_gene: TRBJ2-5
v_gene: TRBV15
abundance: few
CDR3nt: TGTGCCACCAGCAGAGATTTGGGCAGCCAAGAGACCCAGTACTTC
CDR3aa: CATSRDLGSQETQYF

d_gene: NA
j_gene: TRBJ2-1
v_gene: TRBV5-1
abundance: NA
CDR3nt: TGCGCCAGCAGCTTGTATCAGGGTAACAATGAGCAGTTCTTC
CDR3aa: CASSLYQGNNEQFF

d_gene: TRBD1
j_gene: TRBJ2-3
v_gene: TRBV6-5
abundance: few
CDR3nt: TGTGCCAGCAGTTACTCGACAGGGCCGGTCCTAGCTTTT
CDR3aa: CASSYSTGPVLAF

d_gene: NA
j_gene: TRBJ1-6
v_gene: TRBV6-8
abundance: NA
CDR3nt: TGTGCCAGCAGGGCGAGGCATTCCTTCAATTCACCCCTCCACTTT
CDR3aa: CASRARHSFNSPLHF

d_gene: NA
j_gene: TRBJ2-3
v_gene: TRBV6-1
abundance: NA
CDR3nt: TGTGCCAGCATGGAGAGGACTCGAAATACGCAGTATTTT
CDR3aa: CASMERTRNTQYF

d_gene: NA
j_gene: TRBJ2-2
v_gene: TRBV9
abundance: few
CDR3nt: TGTGCCAGCAGCGTAGTAGGCGGGAACACCGGGGAGCTGTTTTTT
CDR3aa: CASSVVGGNTGELFF

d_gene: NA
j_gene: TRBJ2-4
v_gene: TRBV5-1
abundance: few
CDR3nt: TGCGCCAGCAGCTCGCCGGAGGGTGGACCTCAGTACTTC
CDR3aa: CASSSPEGGPQYF

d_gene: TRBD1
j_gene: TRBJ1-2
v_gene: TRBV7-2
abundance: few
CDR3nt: TGTGCCAGCAGCTTAGTGGGACAGGAGAGTGTGCGGGGCTACACCTTC
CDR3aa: CASSLVGQESVRGYTF

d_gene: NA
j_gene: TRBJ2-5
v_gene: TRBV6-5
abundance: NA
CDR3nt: TGTGCCAGCAGTTACTCGCAGGGAGGAAGAACCCAGTACTTC
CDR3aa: CASSYSQGGRTQYF

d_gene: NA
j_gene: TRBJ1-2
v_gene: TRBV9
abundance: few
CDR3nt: TGTGCCAGCAGCCCCGCGGCGGCGGGCAACTATGGCTACACCTTC
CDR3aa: CASSPAAAGNYGYTF

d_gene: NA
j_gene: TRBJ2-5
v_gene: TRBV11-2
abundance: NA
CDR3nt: TGTGCCAGCAGCTCGTACCAAGAGACCCAGTACTTC
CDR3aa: CASSSYQETQYF

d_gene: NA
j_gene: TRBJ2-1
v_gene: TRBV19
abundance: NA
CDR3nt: TGTGCCAGTAGTGCCATGGGAACAGGATCCTACAATGAGCAGTTCTTC
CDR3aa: CASSAMGTGSYNEQFF

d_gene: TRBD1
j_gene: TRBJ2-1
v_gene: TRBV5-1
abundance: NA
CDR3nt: TGCGCCAGCAGCAACCGGACAGGGGGCAATGAGCAGTTCTTC
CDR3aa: CASSNRTGGNEQFF

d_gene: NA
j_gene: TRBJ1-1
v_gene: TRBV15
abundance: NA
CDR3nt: TGTGCCACCAGCAGAGACCCAGGCACTGAAGCTTTCTTT
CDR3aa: CATSRDPGTEAFF

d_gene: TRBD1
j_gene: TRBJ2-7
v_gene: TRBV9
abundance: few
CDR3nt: TGTGCCAGCAGCTTGGGACAGGGAACCCCCGGCGAGCAGTACTTC
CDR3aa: CASSLGQGTPGEQYF

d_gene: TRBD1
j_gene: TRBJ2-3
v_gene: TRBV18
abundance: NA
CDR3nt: TGTGCCAGCTCACCACGGCAGGGACAGACAGATACGCAGTATTTT
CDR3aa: CASSPRQGQTDTQYF

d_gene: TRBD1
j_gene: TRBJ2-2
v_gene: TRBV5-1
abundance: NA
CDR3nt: TGCGCCAGCAGCCCGGGGACAGAGACCGGGGAGCTGTTTTTT
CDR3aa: CASSPGTETGELFF

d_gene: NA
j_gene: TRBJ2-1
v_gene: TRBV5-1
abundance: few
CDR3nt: TGCGCCAGCAGCCCGACAGGTAGCTCCTACAATGAGCAGTTCTTC
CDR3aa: CASSPTGSSYNEQFF

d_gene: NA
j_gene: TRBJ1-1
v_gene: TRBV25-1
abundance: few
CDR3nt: TGTGCCAGCAGTGATGGTCGGGGAGCTTTCTTT
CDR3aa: CASSDGRGAFF

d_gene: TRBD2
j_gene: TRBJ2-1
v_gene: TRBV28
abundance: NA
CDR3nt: TGTGCCAGCAGTTTTCTAGCGGGGAAGAATGAGCAGTTCTTC
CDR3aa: CASSFLAGKNEQFF

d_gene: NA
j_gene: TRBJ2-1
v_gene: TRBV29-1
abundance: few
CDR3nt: TGCAGCGGATTGGAGAGTGAGCAGTTCTTC
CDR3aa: CSGLESEQFF

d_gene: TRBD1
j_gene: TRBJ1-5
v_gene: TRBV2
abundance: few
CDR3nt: TGTGCCAGCATCACAGGGGGTCCGCACCGGGATCAGCCCCAGCATTTT
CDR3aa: CASITGGPHRDQPQHF

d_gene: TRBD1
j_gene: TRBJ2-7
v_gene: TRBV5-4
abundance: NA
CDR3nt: TGTGCCAGCAGCCGCGACAGGGGGCCCTACGAGCAGTACTTC
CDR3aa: CASSRDRGPYEQYF

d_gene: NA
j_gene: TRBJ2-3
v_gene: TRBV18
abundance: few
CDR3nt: TGTGCCAGCTCCCATGAGGTGGATACGCAGTATTTT
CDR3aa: CASSHEVDTQYF

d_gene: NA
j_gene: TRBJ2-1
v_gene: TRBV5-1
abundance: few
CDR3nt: TGCGCCAGCAGCTTCCTGGGCAGGGCCGGCAATGAGCAGTTCTTC
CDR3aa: CASSFLGRAGNEQFF

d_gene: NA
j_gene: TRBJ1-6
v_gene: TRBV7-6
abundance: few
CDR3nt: TGTGCCAGCAGGTCCCGAGGAGGCGGGGATTCACCCCTCCACTTT
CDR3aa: CASRSRGGGDSPLHF

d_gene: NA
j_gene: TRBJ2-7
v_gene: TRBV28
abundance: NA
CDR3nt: TGTGCCAGCAGCTCTCCCTACGAGCAGTACTTC
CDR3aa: CASSSPYEQYF

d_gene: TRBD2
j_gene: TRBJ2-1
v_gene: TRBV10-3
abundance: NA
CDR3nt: TGTGCCATCGTTCGACTAGCGGGGGGTCTCAGCTCCTACAATGAGCAGTTCTTC
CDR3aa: CAIVRLAGGLSSYNEQFF

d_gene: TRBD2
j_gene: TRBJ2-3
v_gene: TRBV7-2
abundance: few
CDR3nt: TGTGCCAGCAGCACCGGGACTAGCGGGGGGCGGGGGTCAGATACGCAGTATTTT
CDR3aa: CASSTGTSGGRGSDTQYF

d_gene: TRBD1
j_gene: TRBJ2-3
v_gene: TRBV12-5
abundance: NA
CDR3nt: TGTGCTAGTGGTGACCGCTGGACAGGGGGGCCTAGCACAGATACGCAGTATTTT
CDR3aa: CASGDRWTGGPSTDTQYF

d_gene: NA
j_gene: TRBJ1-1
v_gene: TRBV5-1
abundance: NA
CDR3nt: TGCGCCAGCAGCTCGACAGGGAACACTGAAGCTTTCTTT
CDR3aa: CASSSTGNTEAFF

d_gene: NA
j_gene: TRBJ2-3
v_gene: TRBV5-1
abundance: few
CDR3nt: TGCGCCAGCAGCCCGGGACGAGGGGGAGATACGCAGTATTTT
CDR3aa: CASSPGRGGDTQYF

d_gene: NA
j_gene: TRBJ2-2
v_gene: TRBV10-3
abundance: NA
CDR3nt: TGTGCCATCAGTGAGGGCCGTACCGGGGAGCTGTTTTTT
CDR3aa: CAISEGRTGELFF

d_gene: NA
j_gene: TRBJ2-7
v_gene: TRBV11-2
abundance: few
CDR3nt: TGTGCCAGCAGCTTACAGGGAAACTCCTACGAGCAGTACTTC
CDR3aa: CASSLQGNSYEQYF

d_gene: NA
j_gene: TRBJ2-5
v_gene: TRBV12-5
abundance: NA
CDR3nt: TGTGCTAGTGGCGGGGACACATATGAAGAGACCCAGTACTTC
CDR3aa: CASGGDTYEETQYF

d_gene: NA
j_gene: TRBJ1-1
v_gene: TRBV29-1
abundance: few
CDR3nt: TGCAGCGGCAACAGGTCGCCGAACACTGAAGCTTTCTTT
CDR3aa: CSGNRSPNTEAFF

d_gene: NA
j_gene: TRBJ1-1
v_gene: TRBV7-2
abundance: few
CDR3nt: TGTGCCAGCAGCTCCTCCCGGAGCACTGAAGCTTTCTTT
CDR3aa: CASSSSRSTEAFF

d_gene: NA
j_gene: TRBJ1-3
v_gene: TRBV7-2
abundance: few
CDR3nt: TGTGCCAGCAGCTCCCTAGATAGCTCTGGAAACACCATATATTTT
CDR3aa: CASSSLDSSGNTIYF

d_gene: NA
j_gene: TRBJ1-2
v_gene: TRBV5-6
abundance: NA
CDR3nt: TGTGCCAGCAGCGCCGGGACACATGGCTACACCTTC
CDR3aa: CASSAGTHGYTF

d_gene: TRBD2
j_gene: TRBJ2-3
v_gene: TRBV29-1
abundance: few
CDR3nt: TGCAGCGTTCCTAGCGGGAGACTTGATACGCAGTATTTT
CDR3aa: CSVPSGRLDTQYF

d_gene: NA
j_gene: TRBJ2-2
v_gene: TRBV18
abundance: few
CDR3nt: TGTGCCAGCTCCCCTATTTCAGCGTCGAACACCGGGGAGCTGTTTTTT
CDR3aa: CASSPISASNTGELFF

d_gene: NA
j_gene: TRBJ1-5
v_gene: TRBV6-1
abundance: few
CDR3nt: TGTGCCAGCAGTACGGGGGTGGCCTACAATCAGCCCCAGCATTTT
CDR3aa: CASSTGVAYNQPQHF

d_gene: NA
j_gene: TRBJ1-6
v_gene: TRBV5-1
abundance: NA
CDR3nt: TGCGCCAGCAGCCTGCGGGGGAGCTCCTATAATTCACCCCTCCACTTT
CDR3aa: CASSLRGSSYNSPLHF

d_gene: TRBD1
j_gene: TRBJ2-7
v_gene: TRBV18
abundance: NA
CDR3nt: TGTGCCAGCTCATCCCGAACAGGGGGCACCTACGAGCAGTACTTC
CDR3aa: CASSSRTGGTYEQYF

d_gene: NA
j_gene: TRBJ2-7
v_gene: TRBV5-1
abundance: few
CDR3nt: TGCGCCAGCAGCTTGGAGAGGGCTTACGAGCAGTACTTC
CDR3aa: CASSLERAYEQYF